Shown below are 20 T cell receptor beta chains from a single sample sequenced in a study of early T cells in non-severe SARS-CoV-2 infection. TCRdb reprocessed the 5' RACE reads with MiXCR, giving one entry per CDR3 protein. The table has approximately 81,000 distinct CDR3 sequences, over 12% seen once. The sample comprised whole blood. These TCRs come from an adult who was a healthcare worker with PCR-confirmed SARS-CoV-2 infection or an uninfected control (not recorded which).

This clonotype was found many times. The chain employs TRBV4-1 and TRBJ1-2; D uncertain. V lost 0 bases to trimming and J lost 7 bases, with 15 bases between them. Germline-derived CDR1 and CDR2 are MGHRA and YSYEKL. The CDR3 has 15 amino acids. The CDR3 reads CASSQDVAGPPGYTF. CDR3 bases: TGCGCCAGCAGCCAAGATGTGGCAGGTCCACCTGGCTACACCTTC.

This clonotype was observed at least ten times. The J gene is TRBJ1-5, the V gene TRBV7-2, with 9 positions matching TRBD1. Looked up from germline, CDR1 is SGHTA and CDR2 is FQGNSA. Trimming at V came to 5 bases and at J to 4 bases, leaving 6 bases not matched to a gene. This CDR3 comprises 15 residues. The CDR3 sequence is CASSPGQGRNQPQHF. The CDR3, as DNA: TGTGCCAGCAGCCCGGGACAGGGTCGGAATCAGCCCCAGCATTTT.

V gene TRBV9 combines with J gene TRBJ1-6; D gene unclear. Germline-derived CDR1 and CDR2 are SGDLS and YYNGEE. V shed 5 bases and J shed 0 bases, with 12 bases lying between them. This CDR3 region has 16 residues. In DNA, the CDR3 is TGTGCCAGCAGTGGCACTCCGAACTCCTATAATTCACCCCTCCACTTT. Its protein product is CASSGTPNSYNSPLHF.

This chain uses TRBV5-1 with TRBJ2-5, with 7 nucleotides matching TRBD2. This CDR3 contains 16 residues. J lost 2 bases, V lost 0 bases, and 7 bases had no gene match. Looked up from germline, CDR1 is SGHRS and CDR2 is YFSETQ. The CDR3 coding sequence is TGCGCCAGCAGCTTGGGGCTAGCGGTAAATCAAGAGACCCAGTACTTC. It is translated as CASSLGLAVNQETQYF. The full variable domain, with the rest looked up from reference TRBV5-1 and TRBJ2-5, is KAGVTQTPRYLIKTRGQQVTLSCSPISGHRSVSWYQQTPGQGLQFLFEYFSETQRNKGNFPGRFSGRQFSNSRSEMNVSTLELGDSALYLCASSLGLAVNQETQYFGPGTRLLVL.

This sequence joins TRBV4-1 and TRBJ2-7, with 7 positions matching TRBD1. J gave up 2 bases and V 4 bases, and 5 bases lay outside the gene matches. CDR3 length: 14 amino acids. The germline gives CDR1 MGHRA, CDR2 YSYEKL. Here the CDR3 reads CASSLGGQTYEQYF. DNA for the CDR3: TGCGCCAGCAGCCTAGGGGGCCAGACCTACGAGCAGTACTTC.

This clonotype came up many times. The chain has TRBV12-3 or TRBV12-4 and TRBJ1-3, with D hard to call. V lost 5 bases, J lost 4 bases, and 12 bases lay in between. The CDR3 has 14 amino acids. The CDR3 DNA sequence: TGTGCCAGCAGTCCCATGGCGCGGGGAAACACCATATATTTT. It encodes CASSPMARGNTIYF.

In this sample, this clonotype turned up a few times. This sequence joins TRBV4-2 and TRBJ1-4; maybe TRBD1 (5 bases). The CDR3 has 15 amino acids. Germline-derived CDR1 and CDR2 are LGHNA and YNFKEQ. Deletions cut 0 bases from V and 5 bases from J, with 10 bases between. CDR3 sequence: CASSQEGQGNEKLFF. CDR3 nucleotides: TGTGCCAGCAGCCAAGAGGGCCAGGGCAATGAAAAACTGTTTTTT.

This clonotype was observed many times. The chain has TRBV24-1 and TRBJ2-5; D might be TRBD1 (5 bases). Trimming left V 0 bases short and J 10 bases short, with 14 bases between. Germline CDR1 and CDR2: KGHDR and SFDVKD. This CDR3 is 14 amino acids long. The DNA of the CDR3 is TGTGCCACCAGTGATTTGTACAGGCCAGCGATCCAGTACTTC. Translated: CATSDLYRPAIQYF.

The chain employs TRBV7-9 and TRBJ2-5; no clear D gene. This CDR3 spans 13 amino acids. CDR1 SEHNR and CDR2 FQNEAQ come from the germline V gene (reference sequence). Trimming removed 3 bases from V and 2 bases from J, with 7 bases in between. CDR3 region: CASSFGPQETQYF. The DNA of the CDR3 is TGTGCCAGCAGCTTTGGTCCTCAAGAGACCCAGTACTTC.

This clonotype appeared many times. The rearrangement joins TRBV29-1 to TRBJ2-5; perhaps TRBD2 as D (6 bases). V was shortened by 5 bases and J by 5 bases, with 12 bases between the two germline ends. The CDR3 contains 12 residues. Per germline, CDR1 SQVTM and CDR2 ANQGSEA. In DNA form, the CDR3 reads TGCAGCGTTCGCGGGACGGCTGAGACCCAGTACTTC. Protein: CSVRGTAETQYF.

The chain recombines TRBV6-5 with TRBJ2-3; unclear D gene. Germline-derived CDR1 and CDR2 are MNHEY and SVGAGI. There are 15 residues in the CDR3. V was trimmed by 6 bases and J by 2 bases, leaving 15 bases between them. The CDR3 reads CASSPSARPTDTQYF. The CDR3 nucleotides are TGTGCCAGCAGCCCCTCGGCCAGACCCACAGATACGCAGTATTTT.

V is TRBV15 and J is TRBJ1-1; possible D gene TRBD1, 5 bases. The CDR3 totals 16 residues. The germline V gene has CDR1 LNHNV and CDR2 YYDKDF (reference sequence). Trimming shortened V by 2 bases and J by 0 bases, and 13 bases separated the two germline ends. The CDR3 reads CATSRPRQILNTEAFF. The DNA for the CDR3 is TGTGCCACCAGCAGACCCAGACAGATTCTGAACACTGAAGCTTTCTTT.

This clonotype was seen many times. The rearrangement joins TRBV2 to TRBJ2-2, with a weak D call TRBD2 (5 bases). Deletions cut 1 base from V and 4 bases from J, with 10 bases between. Germline V gene sequence: CDR1 SNHLY, CDR2 FYNNEI. This CDR3 region has 15 residues. This chain's CDR3 is CASSEVGGSTGELFF. CDR3 coding DNA: TGTGCCAGCAGTGAAGTAGGCGGGTCCACCGGGGAGCTGTTTTTT.

V is TRBV4-1 and J is TRBJ2-7; D may be TRBD1 or TRBD2 (5 bases each). Trimming stripped 1 base from V and 5 bases from J, with 21 bases between. Germline loops: CDR1 MGHRA, CDR2 YSYEKL. The CDR3 is 17 residues long. In DNA form, the CDR3 reads TGCGCCAGCAGCCAAGGAGAGGGACGGCCCTTGAGCAACGAGCAGTACTTC. As protein: CASSQGEGRPLSNEQYF.

V is TRBV12-3 or TRBV12-4 and J is TRBJ2-2; maybe TRBD1 (5 bases). The CDR3 runs 15 residues. Deletions cut 4 bases from V and 3 bases from J, with 12 bases between. The CDR3 sequence is CASSYQGRYTGELFF. CDR3 nucleotides: TGTGCCAGCAGTTATCAGGGCAGGTACACCGGGGAGCTGTTTTTT.

This clonotype occurred a few times. The rearrangement uses TRBV12-2 and TRBJ2-3; TRBD2, the D gene given by the table, was not confirmed from the DNA. TRBV12-2 is an annotated pseudogene. The CDR3 covers 18 residues. CDR3 coding DNA: TGTGCAAGTCGCCCCCCGGTGAGGGCGGGGGGGAGCGCAGATACGCAGTATTTT. As protein: CASRPPVRAGGSADTQYF.

This clonotype was detected many times. This chain joins TRBV6-5 and TRBJ1-5, with D hard to call. Trimming stripped 2 bases from V and 2 bases from J, with 7 bases between. Germline V CDR1 and CDR2: MNHEY, SVGAGI. The CDR3 has 14 residues. The CDR3 reads CASSYEYGNQPQHF. The CDR3 DNA follows: TGTGCCAGCAGTTACGAGTATGGCAATCAGCCCCAGCATTTT.

A word on this clonotype: The junction departs from germline at one end; a sequencing error may be responsible. The J gene is TRBJ2-1, the V gene TRBV19; TRBD2 matches at 14 bases. This CDR3 is 17 amino acids long. Per germline, CDR1 LNHDA and CDR2 SQIVND (reference sequence). The CDR3 nucleotides are TGTGCCAGTAGGGGGGGACTAGCGGGAGTATTATTCGATGAGCAGATCTTC. It codes for CASRGGLAGVLFDEQIF.

This clonotype turned up a few times. The chain has TRBV30 and TRBJ2-3, with 8 bases lining up with TRBD2. From germline, CDR1 is GTSNPN and CDR2 SVGIG (reference sequence). The CDR3 spans 15 residues. With 1 base clipped from V and 4 bases from J, the junction kept 7 bases outside the gene matches. The chain's CDR3 is CAWSGLASSADTQYF. CDR3 bases: TGTGCCTGGAGTGGACTAGCGAGTTCGGCAGATACGCAGTATTTT.

Many counts were recorded for this clonotype. This chain uses TRBV11-3 with TRBJ2-3; D may be TRBD2 (6 bases). CDR1 is SGHNT, CDR2 YENEEA, per germline. With 5 bases removed from V and 0 bases from J, the gap between germline ends came to 9 bases. CDR3 length: 14 residues. The CDR3 loop is CASSISGSTDTQYF. CDR3 in DNA: TGTGCCAGCAGCATTAGCGGTAGCACAGATACGCAGTATTTT.